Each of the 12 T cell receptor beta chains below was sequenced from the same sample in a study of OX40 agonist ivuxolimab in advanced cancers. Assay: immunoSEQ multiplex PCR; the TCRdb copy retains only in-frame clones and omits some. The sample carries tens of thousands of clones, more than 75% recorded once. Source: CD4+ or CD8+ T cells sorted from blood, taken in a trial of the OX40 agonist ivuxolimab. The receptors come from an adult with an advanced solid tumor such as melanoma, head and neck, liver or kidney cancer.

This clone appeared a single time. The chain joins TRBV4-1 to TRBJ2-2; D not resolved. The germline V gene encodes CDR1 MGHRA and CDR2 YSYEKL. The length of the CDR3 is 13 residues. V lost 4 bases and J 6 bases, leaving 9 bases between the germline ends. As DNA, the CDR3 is TGCGCCAGCAGCCCCCCTAATTCCGGGGAGCTGTTTTTT. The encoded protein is CASSPPNSGELFF.

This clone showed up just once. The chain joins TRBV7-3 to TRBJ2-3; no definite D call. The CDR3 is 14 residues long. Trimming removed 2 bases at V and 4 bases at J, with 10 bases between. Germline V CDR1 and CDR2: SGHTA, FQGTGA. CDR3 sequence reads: CASSLSGSADTQYF. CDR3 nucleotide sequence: TGTGCCAGCAGCTTATCCGGTTCCGCAGATACGCAGTATTTT.

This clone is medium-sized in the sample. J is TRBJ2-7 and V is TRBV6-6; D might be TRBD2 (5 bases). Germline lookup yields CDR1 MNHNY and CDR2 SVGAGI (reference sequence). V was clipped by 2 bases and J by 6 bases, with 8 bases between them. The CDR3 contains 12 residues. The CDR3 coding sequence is TGTGCCAGCAGTTACGGAGGAGGCGAGCAGTACTTC. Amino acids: CASSYGGGEQYF.

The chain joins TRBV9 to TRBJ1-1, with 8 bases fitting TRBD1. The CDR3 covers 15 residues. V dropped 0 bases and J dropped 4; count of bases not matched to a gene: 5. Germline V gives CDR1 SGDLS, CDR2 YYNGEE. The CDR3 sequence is CASSVDIGTGTEAFF. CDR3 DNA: TGTGCCAGCAGCGTAGATATAGGGACAGGCACTGAAGCTTTCTTT.

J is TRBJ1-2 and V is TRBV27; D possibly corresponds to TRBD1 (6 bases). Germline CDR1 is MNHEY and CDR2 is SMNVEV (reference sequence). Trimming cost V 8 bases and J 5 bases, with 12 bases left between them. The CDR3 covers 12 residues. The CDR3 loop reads CASSSGAYGYTF. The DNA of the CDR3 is TGTGCCAGCTCATCGGGGGCATATGGCTACACCTTC.

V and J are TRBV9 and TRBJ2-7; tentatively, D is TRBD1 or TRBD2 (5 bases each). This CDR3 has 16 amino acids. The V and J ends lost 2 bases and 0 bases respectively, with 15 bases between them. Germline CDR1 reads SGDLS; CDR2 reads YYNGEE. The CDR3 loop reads CASSVRGAVSSYEQYF. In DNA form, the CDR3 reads TGTGCCAGCAGCGTTCGAGGGGCGGTGAGCTCCTACGAGCAGTACTTC.

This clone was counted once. CDR3 coding DNA: TGTGCCAGCAGTTCCGGGGGAGCCGCGTTAAATGAGCAGTTCTTC. Its protein is CASSSGGAALNEQFF. The V and J genes are TRBV27 and TRBJ2-1; D may be TRBD2 (6 bases). Per the germline V gene, CDR1 is MNHEY and CDR2 is SMNVEV (reference sequence). V dropped 4 bases and J dropped 7 bases, with 17 bases sitting between them. The CDR3 runs to 15 residues.

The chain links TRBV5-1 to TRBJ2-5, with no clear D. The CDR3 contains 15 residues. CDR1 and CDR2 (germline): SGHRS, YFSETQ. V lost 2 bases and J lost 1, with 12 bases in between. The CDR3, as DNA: TGCGCCAGCAGCTTTGAAAGCCCGGTCCAAGAGACCCAGTACTTC. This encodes CASSFESPVQETQYF.

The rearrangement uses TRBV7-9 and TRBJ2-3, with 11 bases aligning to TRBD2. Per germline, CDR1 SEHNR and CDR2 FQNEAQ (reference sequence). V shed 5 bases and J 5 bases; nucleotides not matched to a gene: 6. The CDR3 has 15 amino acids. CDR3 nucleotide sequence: TGTGCCAGCAGCCTACTAGCGGGAGACGAAGATACGCAGTATTTT. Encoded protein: CASSLLAGDEDTQYF.

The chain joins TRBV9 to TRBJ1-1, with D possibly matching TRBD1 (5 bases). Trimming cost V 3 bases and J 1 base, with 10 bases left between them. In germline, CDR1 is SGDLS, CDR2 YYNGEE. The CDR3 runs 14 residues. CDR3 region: CASSAFGGNTEAFF. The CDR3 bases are TGTGCCAGCAGCGCCTTCGGGGGGAACACTGAAGCTTTCTTT.

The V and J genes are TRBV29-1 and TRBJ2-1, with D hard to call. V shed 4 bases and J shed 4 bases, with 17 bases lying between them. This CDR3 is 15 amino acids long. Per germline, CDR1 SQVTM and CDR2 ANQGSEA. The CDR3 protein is CSVVSPQHHYNEQFF. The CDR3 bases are TGCAGCGTTGTCTCCCCCCAGCATCATTACAATGAGCAGTTCTTC.

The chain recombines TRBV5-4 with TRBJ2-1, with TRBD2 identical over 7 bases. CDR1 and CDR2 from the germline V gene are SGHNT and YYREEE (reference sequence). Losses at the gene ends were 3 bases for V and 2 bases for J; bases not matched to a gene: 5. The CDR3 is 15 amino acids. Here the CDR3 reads CASSSGLSPYNEQFF. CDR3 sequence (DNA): TGTGCCAGCAGCTCGGGACTATCCCCCTACAATGAGCAGTTCTTC. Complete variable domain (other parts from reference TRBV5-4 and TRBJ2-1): ETGVTQSPTHLIKTRGQQVTLRCSSQSGHNTVSWYQQALGQGPQFIFQYYREEENGRGNFPPRFSGLQFPNYSSELNVNALELDDSALYLCASSSGLSPYNEQFFGPGTRLTVL.